The 11 T cell receptor beta chains presented below share a single source sample, sequenced in a study of siplizumab effects on memory and regulatory T cells. Sequencing was performed with immunoSEQ multiplex PCR; in TCRdb, only in-frame clones are kept and a portion is missing. The sample lists around 110,000 clones, roughly 94% occurring once. Sample: non-Treg CD4+ T cells sorted from blood. The receptors originated from a human donor in good health.

V and J are TRBV19 and TRBJ1-1; 7 bases map to TRBD1. Looked up from germline, CDR1 is LNHDA and CDR2 is SQIVND (reference sequence). The CDR3 length is 15 residues. The J segment lost 3 bases and the V segment lost 6 bases, leaving 10 bases of the junction unmatched. The CDR3 nucleotides are TGTGCCAGTAGCACAGACAGGGTGGGGTACACTGAAGCTTTCTTT. Translated, it gives CASSTDRVGYTEAFF. Complete variable domain (other parts from reference TRBV19 and TRBJ1-1): DGGITQSPKYLFRKEGQNVTLSCEQNLNHDAMYWYRQDPGQGLRLIYYSQIVNDFQKGDIAEGYSVSREKKESFPLTVTSAQKNPTAFYLCASSTDRVGYTEAFFGQGTRLTVV.

The rearrangement uses TRBV29-1 and TRBJ1-1; TRBD1 aligns across 7 bases. Germline V gene sequence: CDR1 SQVTM, CDR2 ANQGSEA. CDR3 size: 13 residues. The J segment lost 5 bases and the V segment lost 7 bases, leaving 10 bases of the junction unmatched. The chain's CDR3 is CSAETGYGTEAFF. The CDR3 DNA follows: TGCAGCGCGGAGACAGGGTACGGGACTGAAGCTTTCTTT.

The chain is built from TRBV2 and TRBJ2-3; 9 bases map to TRBD1. V lost 3 bases to trimming and J lost 4 bases; unmatched junction nucleotides: 5. Germline V lookup: CDR1 SNHLY, CDR2 FYNNEI. The CDR3 is 15 amino acids. DNA for the CDR3: TGTGCCAGCAGTGATGGGACAGGGATGGCAGATACGCAGTATTTT. Encoded protein: CASSDGTGMADTQYF.

This chain joins TRBV7-8 and TRBJ2-5; possibly TRBD2 for D (5 bases). From germline, CDR1 is SGHVS and CDR2 FQNEAQ. The ends were cut back, 5 bases at V and 5 bases at J, with 18 bases in the middle. CDR3 length: 15 amino acids. The chain's CDR3 is CASSPRTGTIETQYF. In DNA, the CDR3 is TGTGCCAGCAGCCCTCGGACTGGCACAATCGAGACCCAGTACTTC.

This chain connects TRBV7-3 to TRBJ2-1, with unresolved D. The CDR3 spans 15 residues. CDR1 and CDR2 from the germline V gene are SGHTA and FQGTGA. V shed 5 bases and J shed 6 bases, with 17 bases lying between them. The CDR3 DNA follows: TGTGCCAGCAGCCCGTTAGCCCAAAGTCGCAATGAGCAGTTCTTC. Its protein product is CASSPLAQSRNEQFF.

The chain joins TRBV27 to TRBJ1-5; D ambiguous. The CDR3 has 15 residues. Germline CDR1 reads MNHEY; CDR2 reads SMNVEV (reference sequence). The V and J ends lost 8 bases and 0 bases respectively, with 14 bases between them. The CDR3 region has the DNA TGTGCCAGCGCTATGTTTCCCAATAGCAATCAGCCCCAGCATTTT. Protein: CASAMFPNSNQPQHF.

V and J are TRBV7-2 and TRBJ2-2, with TRBD2 matching 7 bases. CDR1 and CDR2 (germline): SGHTA, FQGNSA. This CDR3 region has 15 residues. V was clipped by 3 bases and J by 1 base; unmatched bases: 2. The CDR3 sequence is CASSFLAVNTGELFF. DNA for the CDR3: TGTGCCAGCAGCTTCCTAGCGGTGAACACCGGGGAGCTGTTTTTT.

This chain links TRBV27 with TRBJ1-1, with TRBD1 matching over 8 bases. The CDR3 covers 15 residues. Germline CDR1 MNHEY, CDR2 SMNVEV (reference sequence). The V segment lost 8 bases and the J segment 3 bases; nucleotides outside the gene matches: 11. In DNA, the CDR3 is TGTGCCAGCGGTCAGGGGGCAGGGGGTTACACTGAAGCTTTCTTT. Its translation is CASGQGAGGYTEAFF.

The chain links TRBV29-1 to TRBJ1-1; TRBD1 matches 7 bases. Germline CDR1 and CDR2: SQVTM and ANQGSEA. Trimming removed 3 bases from V and 4 bases from J; junction bases left unmatched: 5. This CDR3 spans 13 amino acids. CDR3 sequence: CSVEGPGGTEAFF. Here the CDR3 DNA reads TGCAGCGTTGAGGGGCCAGGGGGCACTGAAGCTTTCTTT. Variable domain in full (rest from reference TRBV29-1 and TRBJ1-1): SAVISQKPSRDICQRGTSLTIQCQVDSQVTMMFWYRQQPGQSLTLIATANQGSEATYESGFVIDKFPISRPNLTFSTLTVSNMSPEDSSIYLCSVEGPGGTEAFFGQGTRLTVV.

This clone turned up a few times. This sequence joins TRBV30 and TRBJ1-2; D is undetermined. CDR1 is GTSNPN, CDR2 SVGIG, per germline (reference sequence). V shed 3 bases and J shed 3 bases, with 11 bases lying between them. This CDR3 region has 13 residues. CDR3 amino acids: CAWRSPGDYGYTF. Written as DNA, the CDR3 is TGTGCCTGGAGGTCCCCTGGTGACTATGGCTACACCTTC.

This chain uses TRBV5-6 with TRBJ1-4, with a tentative D call TRBD1 (6 bases). The CDR3 totals 16 residues. The germline V gene encodes CDR1 SGHDT and CDR2 YYEEEE. Between the trimmed V and J ends, which lost 5 bases and 8 bases, there was a span of 22 bases. Here the CDR3 DNA reads TGTGCCAGCAGTCTCCTATCCGGACAGTTTGAAGAAAAACTGTTTTTT. Its translation is CASSLLSGQFEEKLFF.